This T cell receptor beta chain was captured by sequencing in a study of blood T cell repertoires in COVID-19. Study as a whole: Whether acute or convalescent, the COVID-19 samples came from the United States, Italy and Spain. PBMCs, B-cell-depleted T cells, or T cells provided the cDNA or gDNA that made up the material.

This clone was detected only a few times. As originally analysed: Reference gene primer amplification in the assay estimated nucleated cell counts. Using immunoSEQ multiplex PCR, the repertoire was profiled, and TCRdb retains in-frame clones only, with some absent. V and J calls and clone size are as listed in that table; D and trimming were resolved from the DNA. The table has about 260,000 clones, more than 75% seen once. The CDR3 loop spans 13 amino acids. V was trimmed by 3 bases and J by 5 bases, leaving 11 bases between them. Germline CDR1 reads SGHTA; CDR2 reads FQGNSA. The sequence came from a woman between 35 and 50 years old who had recovered from COVID-19. The source material was peripheral blood. The V gene is TRBV7-2, the J gene TRBJ2-7, with D perhaps TRBD1 (6 bases). CDR3 loop: CASSFAQGDEQYF. DNA of the CDR3: TGTGCCAGCAGCTTCGCACAGGGTGACGAGCAGTACTTC.